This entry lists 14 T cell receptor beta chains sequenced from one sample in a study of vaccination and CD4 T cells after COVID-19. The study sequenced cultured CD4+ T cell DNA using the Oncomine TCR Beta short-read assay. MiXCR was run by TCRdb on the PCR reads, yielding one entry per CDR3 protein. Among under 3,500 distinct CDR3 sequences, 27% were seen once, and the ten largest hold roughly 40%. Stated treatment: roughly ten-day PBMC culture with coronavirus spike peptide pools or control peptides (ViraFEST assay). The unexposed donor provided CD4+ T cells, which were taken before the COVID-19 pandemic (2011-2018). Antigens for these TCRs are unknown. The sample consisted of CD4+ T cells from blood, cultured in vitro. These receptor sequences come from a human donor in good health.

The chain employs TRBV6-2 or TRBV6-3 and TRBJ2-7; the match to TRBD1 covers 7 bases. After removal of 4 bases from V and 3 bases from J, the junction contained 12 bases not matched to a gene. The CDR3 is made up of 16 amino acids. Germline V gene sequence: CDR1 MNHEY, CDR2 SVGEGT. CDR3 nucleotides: TGTGCCAGCAGTTCTCCCCGCCGGGACAGTTACTACGAGCAGTACTTC. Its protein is CASSSPRRDSYYEQYF.

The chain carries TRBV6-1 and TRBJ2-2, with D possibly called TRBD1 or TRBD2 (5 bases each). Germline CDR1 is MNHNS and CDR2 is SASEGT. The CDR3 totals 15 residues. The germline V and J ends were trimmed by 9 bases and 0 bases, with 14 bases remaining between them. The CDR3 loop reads CARGRGVANTGELFF. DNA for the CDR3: TGTGCCAGGGGTAGAGGGGTAGCGAACACCGGGGAGCTGTTTTTT.

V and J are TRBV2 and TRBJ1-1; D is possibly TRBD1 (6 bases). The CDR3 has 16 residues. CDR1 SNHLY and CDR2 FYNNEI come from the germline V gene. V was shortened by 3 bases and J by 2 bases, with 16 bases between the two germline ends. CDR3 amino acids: CASSDSVGTSNTEAFF. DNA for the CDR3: TGTGCCAGCAGTGATAGTGTGGGGACATCTAACACTGAAGCTTTCTTT.

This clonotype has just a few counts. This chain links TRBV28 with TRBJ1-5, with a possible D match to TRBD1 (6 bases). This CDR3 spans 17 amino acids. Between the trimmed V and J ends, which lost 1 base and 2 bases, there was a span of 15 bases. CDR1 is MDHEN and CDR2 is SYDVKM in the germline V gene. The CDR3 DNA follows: TGTGCCAGCAGTTTATTGACAGGCAATATGGGCAATCAGCCCCAGCATTTT. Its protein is CASSLLTGNMGNQPQHF.

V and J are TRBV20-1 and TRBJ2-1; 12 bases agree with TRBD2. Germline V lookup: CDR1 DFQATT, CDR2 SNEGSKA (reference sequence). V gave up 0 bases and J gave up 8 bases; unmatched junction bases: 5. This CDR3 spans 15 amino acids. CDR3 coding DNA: TGCAGTGCTAGAGATCTGACTAGCGGGAGCCATGAGCAGTTCTTC. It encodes CSARDLTSGSHEQFF.

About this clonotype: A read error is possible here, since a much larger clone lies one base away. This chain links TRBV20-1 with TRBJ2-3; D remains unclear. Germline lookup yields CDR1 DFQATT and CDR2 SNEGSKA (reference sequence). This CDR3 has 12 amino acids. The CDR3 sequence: CSVRHLGDTQYF. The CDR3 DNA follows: TGCAGTGTTAGACACCTGGGGGATACGCAGTATTTT.

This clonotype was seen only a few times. The CDR3 bases are TGTGCCAGCACGGCCGACTCCTATAATTCACCCCTCCACTTT. Translated, it gives CASTADSYNSPLHF. The chain couples TRBV7-9 to TRBJ1-6; D remains unclear. The V and J ends lost 7 bases and 0 bases respectively, with 7 bases between them. The CDR3 is made up of 14 amino acids. CDR1 and CDR2 from the germline V gene are SEHNR and FQNEAQ (reference sequence).

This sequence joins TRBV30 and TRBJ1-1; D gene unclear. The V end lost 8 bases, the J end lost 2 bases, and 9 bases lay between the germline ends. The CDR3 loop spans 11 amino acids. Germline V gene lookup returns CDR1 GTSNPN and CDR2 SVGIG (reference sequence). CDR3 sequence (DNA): TGTGCCCTCCGTAGAAACACTGAAGCTTTCTTT. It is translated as CALRRNTEAFF.

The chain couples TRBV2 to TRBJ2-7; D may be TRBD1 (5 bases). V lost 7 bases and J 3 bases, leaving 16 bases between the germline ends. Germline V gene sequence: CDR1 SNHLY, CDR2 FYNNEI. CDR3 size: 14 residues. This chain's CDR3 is CASKGFVTDYEQYF. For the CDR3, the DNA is TGTGCCAGCAAGGGGTTTGTGACCGACTACGAGCAGTACTTC.

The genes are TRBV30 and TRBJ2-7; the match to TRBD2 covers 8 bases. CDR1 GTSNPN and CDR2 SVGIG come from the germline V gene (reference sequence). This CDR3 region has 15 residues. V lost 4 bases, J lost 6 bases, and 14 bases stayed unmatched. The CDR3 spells CAWTRRASGSGEQYF. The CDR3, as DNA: TGTGCCTGGACACGAAGGGCCAGCGGGAGTGGCGAGCAGTACTTC.

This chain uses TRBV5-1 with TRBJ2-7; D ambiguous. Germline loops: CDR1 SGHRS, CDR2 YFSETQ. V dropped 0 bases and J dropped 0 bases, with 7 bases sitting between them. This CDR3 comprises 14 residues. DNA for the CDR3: TGCGCCAGCAGCTTGGTGACGGACTCCTACGAGCAGTACTTC. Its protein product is CASSLVTDSYEQYF.

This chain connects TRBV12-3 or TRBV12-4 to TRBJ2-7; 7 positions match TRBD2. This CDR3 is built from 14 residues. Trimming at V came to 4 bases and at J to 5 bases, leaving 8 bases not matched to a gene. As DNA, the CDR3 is TGTGCCAGCAGTTCGGGACTAACCTACCACGAGCAGTACTTC. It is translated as CASSSGLTYHEQYF.

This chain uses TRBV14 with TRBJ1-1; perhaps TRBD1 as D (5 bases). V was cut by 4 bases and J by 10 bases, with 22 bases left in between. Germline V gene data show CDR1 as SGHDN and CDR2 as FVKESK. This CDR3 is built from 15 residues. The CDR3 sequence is CASSPLDGSGGGAFF. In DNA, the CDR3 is TGTGCCAGCAGCCCTTTGGACGGAAGCGGTGGGGGAGCTTTCTTT.

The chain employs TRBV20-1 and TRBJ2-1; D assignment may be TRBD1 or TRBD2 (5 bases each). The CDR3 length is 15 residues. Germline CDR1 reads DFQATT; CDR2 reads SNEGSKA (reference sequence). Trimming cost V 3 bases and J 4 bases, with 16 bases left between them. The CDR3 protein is CSARPPGARYNEQFF. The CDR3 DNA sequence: TGCAGTGCTAGGCCCCCCGGGGCCCGATACAATGAGCAGTTCTTC.